Sequencing of this T cell receptor beta chain was carried out in a study of blood T cell repertoires in COVID-19. Study at large: There were acute and convalescent COVID-19 samples, and they came from the United States, Italy and Spain.

Donors of Cohort 3 who recovered were those that had two negative PCRs, clearance, or symptom resolution. The authors' processing: Amplified reference gene primers provided the basis for estimating nucleated cell counts. Method: immunoSEQ multiplex PCR; TCRdb's copy keeps in-frame clones and lacks some. From that table come the V and J calls and clone size; the DNA was used to work out D and trimming. The sample shows approximately 170,000 clones, about 81% of them seen only once. Germline trimming cut 0 bases from V and 4 bases from J; bases unmatched to any gene: 4. Per the germline V gene, CDR1 is LNHNV and CDR2 is YYDKDF (reference sequence). The CDR3 contains 17 residues.

Sequencing used PBMCs or T cells enriched from blood (not recorded which). This chain joins TRBV15 and TRBJ2-3, with TRBD2 matching 13 bases. This TCR was recovered from a young woman who had recovered from COVID-19. The DNA for the CDR3 is TGTGCCACCAGCAGAGATTGGACTAGCGGGAGTTCAGATACGCAGTATTTT. Its protein is CATSRDWTSGSSDTQYF.